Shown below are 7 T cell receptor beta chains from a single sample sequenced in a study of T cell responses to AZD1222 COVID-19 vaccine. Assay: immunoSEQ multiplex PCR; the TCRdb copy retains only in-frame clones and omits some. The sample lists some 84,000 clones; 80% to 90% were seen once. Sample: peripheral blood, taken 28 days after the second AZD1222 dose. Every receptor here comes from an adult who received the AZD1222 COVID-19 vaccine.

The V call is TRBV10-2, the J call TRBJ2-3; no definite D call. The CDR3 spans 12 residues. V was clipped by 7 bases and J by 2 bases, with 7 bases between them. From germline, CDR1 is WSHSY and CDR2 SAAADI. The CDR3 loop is CASTAYTDTQYF. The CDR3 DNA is TGCGCCAGCACCGCCTACACAGATACGCAGTATTTT.

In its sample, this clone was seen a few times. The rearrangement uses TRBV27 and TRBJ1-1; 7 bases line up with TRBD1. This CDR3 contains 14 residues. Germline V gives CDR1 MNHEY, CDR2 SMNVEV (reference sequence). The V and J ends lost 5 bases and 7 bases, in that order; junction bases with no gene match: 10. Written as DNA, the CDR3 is TGTGCCAGCAGTCAAGGACAGGAAAGGGGTGAAGCTTTCTTT. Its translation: CASSQGQERGEAFF.

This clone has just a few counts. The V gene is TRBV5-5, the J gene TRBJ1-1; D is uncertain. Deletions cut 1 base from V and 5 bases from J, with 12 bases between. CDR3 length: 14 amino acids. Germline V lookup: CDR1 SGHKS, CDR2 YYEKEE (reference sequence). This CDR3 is CASSLLPPGTEAFF. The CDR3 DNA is TGTGCCAGCAGCTTGTTACCCCCGGGAACTGAAGCTTTCTTT.

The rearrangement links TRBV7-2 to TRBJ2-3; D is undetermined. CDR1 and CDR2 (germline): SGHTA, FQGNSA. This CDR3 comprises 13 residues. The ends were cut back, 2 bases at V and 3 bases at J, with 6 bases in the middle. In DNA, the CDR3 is TGTGCCAGCAGCTTAATAGGGACAGATACGCAGTATTTT. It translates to CASSLIGTDTQYF. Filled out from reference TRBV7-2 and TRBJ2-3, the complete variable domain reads GAGVSQSPSNKVTEKGKDVELRCDPISGHTALYWYRQSLGQGLEFLIYFQGNSAPDKSGLPSDRFSAERTGGSVSTLTIQRTQQEDSAVYLCASSLIGTDTQYFGPGTRLTVL.

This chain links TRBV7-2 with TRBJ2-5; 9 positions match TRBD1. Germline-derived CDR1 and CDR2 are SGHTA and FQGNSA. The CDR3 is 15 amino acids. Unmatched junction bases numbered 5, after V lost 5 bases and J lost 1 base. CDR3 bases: TGTGCCAGCAGCCCGTGGGACAGGGTCCAAGAGACCCAGTACTTC. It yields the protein CASSPWDRVQETQYF.

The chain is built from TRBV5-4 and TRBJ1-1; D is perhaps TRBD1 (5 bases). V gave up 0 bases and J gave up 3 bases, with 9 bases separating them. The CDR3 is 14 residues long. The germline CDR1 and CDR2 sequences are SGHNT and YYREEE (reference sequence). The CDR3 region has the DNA TGTGCCAGCAGCTTGGCACAGGAGCACACTGAAGCTTTCTTT. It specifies CASSLAQEHTEAFF.

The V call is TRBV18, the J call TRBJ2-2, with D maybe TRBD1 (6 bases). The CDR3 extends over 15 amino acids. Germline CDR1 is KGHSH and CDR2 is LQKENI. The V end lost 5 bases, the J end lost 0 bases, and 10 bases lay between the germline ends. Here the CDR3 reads CASSNRVANTGELFF. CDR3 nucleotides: TGTGCCAGCTCAAACAGGGTTGCGAACACCGGGGAGCTGTTTTTT.